This T cell receptor beta chain was observed in a study of vaccination effects on CD4 cells after COVID-19. The repertoire was sequenced with immunoSEQ multiplex PCR; TCRdb's copy has only in-frame clones and lacks some. The sample includes about 22,000 clones, around 70% seen only once; the top ten take 10%. A note on this clone: What it binds is not known.

Using viral peptide pools, the ViraFEST assay grew out antigen-specific CD4+ T cells prior to sequencing. The culture ran for about 11 days, and then CD4+ T cells were isolated. Participants completed two doses of the BNT162b2 or mRNA-1273 vaccine. Per germline, CDR1 SQVTM and CDR2 ANQGSEA. CDR3 length equals 13 residues. This sequence joins TRBV29-1 and TRBJ2-5; 8 bases align to TRBD2. The material was CD4+ T cells from PBMCs cultured with HCoV-NL63 spike peptides, obtained after COVID-19 vaccination. This TCR came from a human donor who received a COVID-19 vaccine. CDR3 loop: CSSGTRLVETQYF. The CDR3 DNA reads as TGCAGTAGCGGGACTAGATTGGTAGAGACCCAGTACTTC.